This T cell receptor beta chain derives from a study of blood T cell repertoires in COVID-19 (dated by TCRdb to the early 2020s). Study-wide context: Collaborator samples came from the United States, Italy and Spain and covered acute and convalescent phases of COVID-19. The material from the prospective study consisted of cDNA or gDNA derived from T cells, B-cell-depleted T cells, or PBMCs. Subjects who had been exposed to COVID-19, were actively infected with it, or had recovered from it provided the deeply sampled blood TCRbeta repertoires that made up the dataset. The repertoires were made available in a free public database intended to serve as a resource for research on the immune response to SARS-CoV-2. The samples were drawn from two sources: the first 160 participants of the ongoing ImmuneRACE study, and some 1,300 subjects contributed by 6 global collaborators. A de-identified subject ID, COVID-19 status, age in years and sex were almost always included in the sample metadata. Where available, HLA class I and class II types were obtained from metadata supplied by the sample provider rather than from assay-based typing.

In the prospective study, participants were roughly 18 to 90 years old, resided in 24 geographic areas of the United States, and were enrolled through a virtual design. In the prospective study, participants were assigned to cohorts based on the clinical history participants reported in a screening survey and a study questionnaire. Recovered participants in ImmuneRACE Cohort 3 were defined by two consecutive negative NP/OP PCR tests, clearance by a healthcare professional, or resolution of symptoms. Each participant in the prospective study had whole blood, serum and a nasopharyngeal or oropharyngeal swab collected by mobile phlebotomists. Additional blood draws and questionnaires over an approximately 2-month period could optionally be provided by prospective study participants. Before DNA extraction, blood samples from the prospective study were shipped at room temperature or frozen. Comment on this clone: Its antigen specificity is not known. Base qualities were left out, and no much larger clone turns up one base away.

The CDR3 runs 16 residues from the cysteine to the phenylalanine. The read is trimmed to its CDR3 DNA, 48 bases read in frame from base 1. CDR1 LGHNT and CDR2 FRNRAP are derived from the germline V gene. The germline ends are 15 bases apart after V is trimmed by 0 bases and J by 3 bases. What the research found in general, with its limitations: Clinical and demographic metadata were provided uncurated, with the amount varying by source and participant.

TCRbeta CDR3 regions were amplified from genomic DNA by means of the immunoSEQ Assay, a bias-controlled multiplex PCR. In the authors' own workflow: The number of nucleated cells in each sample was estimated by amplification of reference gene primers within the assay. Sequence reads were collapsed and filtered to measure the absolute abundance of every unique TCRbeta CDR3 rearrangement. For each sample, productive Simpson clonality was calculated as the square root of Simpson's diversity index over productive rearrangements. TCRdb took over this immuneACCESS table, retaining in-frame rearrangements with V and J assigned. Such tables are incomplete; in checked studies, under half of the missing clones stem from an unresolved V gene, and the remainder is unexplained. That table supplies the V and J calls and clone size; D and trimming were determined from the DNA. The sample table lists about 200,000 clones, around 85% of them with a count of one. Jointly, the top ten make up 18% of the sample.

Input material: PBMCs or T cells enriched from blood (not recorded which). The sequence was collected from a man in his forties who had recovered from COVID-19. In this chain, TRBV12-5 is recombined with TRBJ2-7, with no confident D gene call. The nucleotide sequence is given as TGTGCTAGTGGTTTGGTACTGGGCCGAAGTTACTACGAGCAGTACTTC. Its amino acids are CASGLVLGRSYYEQYF.